The clone carrying this T cell receptor (beta chain) came up a few times. Its cognate antigen is unknown. This sample is drawn from a study of response to subunit inactivated influenza vaccine. Study results and caveats: Authors proposed each seasonal influenza vaccination draws in few new T cells.

One entry per CDR3 protein results from TCRdb running MiXCR on the RT-PCR reads. In the table there are roughly 670,000 distinct CDR3 sequences, approximately 14% of which are singletons. The sample was PBMCs from blood, taken approximately 15 days before vaccination. The clonotype originates from a man aged 50 or older who received an inactivated influenza vaccine.

CDR3 sequence: CSAAGTQQFF. The DNA of the CDR3 is TGCAGTGCGGCAGGGACTCAGCAGTTCTTC. The V and J genes are TRBV20-1 and TRBJ2-1; possible D gene TRBD2, 6 bases. CDR1 DFQATT and CDR2 SNEGSKA come from the germline V gene (reference sequence). V lost 6 bases and J lost 11, with 11 bases in between. The CDR3 covers 10 residues.